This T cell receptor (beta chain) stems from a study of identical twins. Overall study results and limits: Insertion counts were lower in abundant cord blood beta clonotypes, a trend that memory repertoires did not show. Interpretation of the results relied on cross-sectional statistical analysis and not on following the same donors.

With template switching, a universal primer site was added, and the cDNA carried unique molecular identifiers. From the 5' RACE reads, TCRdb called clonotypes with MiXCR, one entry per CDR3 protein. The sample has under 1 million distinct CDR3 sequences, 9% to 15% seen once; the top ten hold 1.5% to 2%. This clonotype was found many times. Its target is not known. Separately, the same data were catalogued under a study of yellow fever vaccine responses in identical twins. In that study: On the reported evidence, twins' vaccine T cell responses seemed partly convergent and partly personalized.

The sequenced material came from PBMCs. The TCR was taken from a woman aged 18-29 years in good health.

The CDR3 DNA is TGCGCCAGCAGCGCTGTCAGGGGGACCGGGGAGCTGTTTTTT. Its translation: CASSAVRGTGELFF. This rearrangement joins TRBV10-2 to TRBJ2-2; 7 positions match TRBD1. CDR1 is WSHSY and CDR2 is SAAADI in the germline V gene. There are 14 residues in the CDR3. With 6 bases clipped from V and 5 bases from J, the junction kept 6 bases outside the gene matches.